Listed below are T cell receptor beta chains from one sample, sequenced in a study of T cell responses to AZD1222 COVID-19 vaccine. Sequencing used immunoSEQ multiplex PCR; TCRdb keeps in-frame clones, though not all of them. Here the sample spans more than 110,000 clones, around 90% being singletons. The material was peripheral blood, obtained on day 0 of AZD1222 vaccination. The receptors come from an adult in good health. Each CDR3 is given with its conserved first and last residue. The order of the fields is D gene, J gene, clone size, V gene, CDR3 protein, CDR3 DNA. D genes are given only for firm matches. A clone size is listed for some rows: how often the clone was seen (once, few, many), or a class if it is expanded.

d_call: .
j_call: TRBJ1-4
clone_size: .
v_call: TRBV5-1
cdr3_aa: CASSPVGDINEKLFF
cdr3_nt: TGCGCCAGCAGCCCCGTGGGGGACATAAATGAAAAACTGTTTTTT

d_call: .
j_call: TRBJ2-2
clone_size: .
v_call: TRBV7-7
cdr3_aa: CASSLTTTGELFF
cdr3_nt: TGTGCTAGCAGCTTGACAACGACCGGGGAGCTGTTTTTT

d_call: .
j_call: TRBJ2-2
clone_size: .
v_call: TRBV11-3
cdr3_aa: CASSPGGRHRELFF
cdr3_nt: TGTGCCAGCAGCCCCGGGGGGCGGCACCGGGAGCTGTTTTTT

d_call: .
j_call: TRBJ1-2
clone_size: .
v_call: TRBV3-1/TRBV3-2
cdr3_aa: CASRPVGVRGYGYTF
cdr3_nt: TGTGCCAGCAGACCCGTGGGGGTACGGGGCTATGGCTACACCTTC

d_call: TRBD2
j_call: TRBJ2-3
clone_size: once
v_call: TRBV11-1
cdr3_aa: CASSLPSGGSTDTQYF
cdr3_nt: TGTGCCAGCAGCTTGCCTAGCGGGGGGAGCACAGATACGCAGTATTTT

d_call: .
j_call: TRBJ1-5
clone_size: .
v_call: TRBV30
cdr3_aa: CAWSVLWGPAHF
cdr3_nt: TGTGCCTGGAGTGTACTTTGGGGGCCGGCGCATTTT

d_call: TRBD2
j_call: TRBJ2-5
clone_size: .
v_call: TRBV2
cdr3_aa: CASSPGGAGEETQYF
cdr3_nt: TGTGCCAGCAGTCCCGGGGGGGCCGGGGAGGAGACCCAGTACTTC

d_call: TRBD1
j_call: TRBJ1-6
clone_size: .
v_call: TRBV3-1/TRBV3-2
cdr3_aa: CASSFRQGNSPLHF
cdr3_nt: TGTGCCAGCAGCTTCCGACAGGGTAATTCACCCCTCCACTTT

d_call: TRBD2
j_call: TRBJ2-1
clone_size: .
v_call: TRBV9
cdr3_aa: CASSVGGRGNEQFF
cdr3_nt: TGTGCCAGCAGCGTAGGAGGGAGGGGCAATGAGCAGTTCTTC

d_call: .
j_call: TRBJ1-1
clone_size: .
v_call: TRBV5-4
cdr3_aa: CASSLRQGGSEAFF
cdr3_nt: TGTGCCAGCAGCTTGCGGCAGGGTGGCTCTGAAGCTTTCTTT

d_call: .
j_call: TRBJ2-7
clone_size: .
v_call: TRBV5-1
cdr3_aa: CASSLVQVGYEQYF
cdr3_nt: TGCGCCAGCAGCTTGGTGCAGGTTGGTTACGAGCAGTACTTC

d_call: TRBD1
j_call: TRBJ2-5
clone_size: once
v_call: TRBV11-3
cdr3_aa: CASSDRDETQYF
cdr3_nt: TGTGCCAGCAGCGACAGGGATGAGACCCAGTACTTC

d_call: .
j_call: TRBJ1-3
clone_size: .
v_call: TRBV28
cdr3_aa: CASSTPTGNTIYF
cdr3_nt: TGTGCCAGCAGTACCCCGACAGGAAACACCATATATTTT

d_call: TRBD2
j_call: TRBJ2-7
clone_size: .
v_call: TRBV7-2
cdr3_aa: CASSPDWGGGAREQYF
cdr3_nt: TGTGCCAGCAGCCCCGATTGGGGCGGGGGGGCCCGGGAGCAGTACTTC

d_call: .
j_call: TRBJ2-1
clone_size: .
v_call: TRBV13
cdr3_aa: CASSLGLGEQFF
cdr3_nt: TGTGCCAGCAGCTTAGGTTTGGGAGAGCAGTTCTTC

d_call: TRBD1
j_call: TRBJ2-1
clone_size: once
v_call: TRBV10-1
cdr3_aa: CASINGQGTENEQFF
cdr3_nt: TGCGCCAGCATCAATGGACAGGGGACGGAGAATGAGCAGTTCTTC

d_call: .
j_call: TRBJ2-5
clone_size: .
v_call: TRBV6-5
cdr3_aa: CASSYLIRAGHGTQYF
cdr3_nt: TGTGCCAGCAGTTACCTGATTAGGGCAGGCCATGGGACCCAGTACTTC

d_call: .
j_call: TRBJ1-1
clone_size: .
v_call: TRBV7-8
cdr3_aa: CASSLGYRAGRNTEAFF
cdr3_nt: TGTGCCAGCAGCTTAGGGTATCGGGCAGGAAGAAACACTGAAGCTTTCTTT

d_call: .
j_call: TRBJ2-1
clone_size: .
v_call: TRBV19
cdr3_aa: CASSRASSYNEQFF
cdr3_nt: TGTGCCAGTAGTCGGGCAAGCTCCTACAATGAGCAGTTCTTC

d_call: TRBD2
j_call: TRBJ2-7
clone_size: .
v_call: TRBV2
cdr3_aa: CASRGTSGEYEQYF
cdr3_nt: TGTGCCAGCAGGGGGACTAGCGGGGAGTACGAGCAGTACTTC

d_call: TRBD1
j_call: TRBJ1-4
clone_size: .
v_call: TRBV3-1/TRBV3-2
cdr3_aa: CASSQDRRGLSEKLFF
cdr3_nt: TGTGCCAGCAGCCAAGATAGGAGGGGGCTGTCTGAAAAACTGTTTTTT

d_call: TRBD1
j_call: TRBJ1-6
clone_size: once
v_call: TRBV5-4
cdr3_aa: CASSLSGGERSPLHF
cdr3_nt: TGTGCCAGCAGCTTGTCAGGGGGCGAACGTTCACCCCTCCACTTT

d_call: TRBD1
j_call: TRBJ1-1
clone_size: few
v_call: TRBV5-4
cdr3_aa: CASSQVQGLGDTEAFF
cdr3_nt: TGTGCCAGCAGCCAGGTACAGGGGCTGGGGGACACTGAAGCTTTCTTT

d_call: .
j_call: TRBJ2-4
clone_size: .
v_call: TRBV19
cdr3_aa: CASSSDRTRNIQYF
cdr3_nt: TGTGCCAGTAGTTCGGATCGAACTCGGAACATTCAGTACTTC

d_call: TRBD1
j_call: TRBJ1-5
clone_size: .
v_call: TRBV2
cdr3_aa: CASRTGGGNNQPQHF
cdr3_nt: TGTGCCAGCAGAACAGGGGGAGGTAACAATCAGCCCCAGCATTTT

d_call: .
j_call: TRBJ2-6
clone_size: .
v_call: TRBV27
cdr3_aa: CASSLWGTGANVLTF
cdr3_nt: TGTGCCAGCAGTTTATGGGGGACTGGGGCCAACGTCCTGACTTTC

d_call: TRBD1
j_call: TRBJ1-1
clone_size: .
v_call: TRBV18
cdr3_aa: CASSPVGTAFQNTEAFF
cdr3_nt: TGTGCCAGCTCACCTGTGGGGACAGCGTTCCAGAACACTGAAGCTTTCTTT

d_call: .
j_call: TRBJ1-2
clone_size: .
v_call: TRBV2
cdr3_aa: CASSELGGTYGYTF
cdr3_nt: TGTGCCAGCAGTGAATTAGGGGGGACTTATGGCTACACCTTC

d_call: .
j_call: TRBJ1-1
clone_size: .
v_call: TRBV24-1
cdr3_aa: CATSDGGVFEAFF
cdr3_nt: TGTGCCACCAGTGATGGGGGGGTTTTCGAAGCTTTCTTT

d_call: TRBD1
j_call: TRBJ1-2
clone_size: once
v_call: TRBV28
cdr3_aa: CASSITGASNYGYTF
cdr3_nt: TGTGCCAGCAGTATAACAGGGGCTTCTAACTATGGCTACACCTTC

d_call: .
j_call: TRBJ2-5
clone_size: .
v_call: TRBV9
cdr3_aa: CASSVEGGTQYF
cdr3_nt: TGTGCCAGCAGCGTAGAAGGGGGGACCCAGTACTTC

d_call: TRBD1
j_call: TRBJ2-2
clone_size: .
v_call: TRBV4-1
cdr3_aa: CASSRPTGGLNTGELFF
cdr3_nt: TGCGCCAGCAGCCGGCCTACAGGGGGCTTGAACACCGGGGAGCTGTTTTTT

d_call: .
j_call: TRBJ1-5
clone_size: .
v_call: TRBV6-5
cdr3_aa: CASSYTRAGNQPQHF
cdr3_nt: TGTGCCAGCAGTTACACCAGGGCAGGCAATCAGCCCCAGCATTTT

d_call: .
j_call: TRBJ1-2
clone_size: once
v_call: TRBV2
cdr3_aa: CASKGQPVGNYGYTF
cdr3_nt: TGTGCCAGCAAAGGACAACCGGTCGGTAATTATGGCTACACCTTC

d_call: .
j_call: TRBJ2-1
clone_size: .
v_call: TRBV27
cdr3_aa: CASSLLGWERNEQFF
cdr3_nt: TGTGCCAGCAGTTTATTGGGGTGGGAGAGGAATGAGCAGTTCTTC

d_call: TRBD1
j_call: TRBJ2-1
clone_size: .
v_call: TRBV5-4
cdr3_aa: CASSPPGQGPYNEQFF
cdr3_nt: TGTGCCAGCAGCCCCCCGGGACAGGGGCCATACAATGAGCAGTTCTTC

d_call: .
j_call: TRBJ2-2
clone_size: .
v_call: TRBV15
cdr3_aa: CATSRGWGRNTGELFF
cdr3_nt: TGTGCCACCAGCAGAGGTTGGGGGCGGAACACCGGGGAGCTGTTTTTT

d_call: TRBD1
j_call: TRBJ2-7
clone_size: .
v_call: TRBV2
cdr3_aa: CASRTPGQGSYEQYF
cdr3_nt: TGTGCCAGCAGAACCCCGGGACAGGGTTCCTACGAGCAGTACTTC

d_call: .
j_call: TRBJ1-1
clone_size: .
v_call: TRBV7-9
cdr3_aa: CASSSPPGAEAFF
cdr3_nt: TGTGCCAGCAGCTCGCCGCCCGGCGCTGAAGCTTTCTTT

d_call: .
j_call: TRBJ2-3
clone_size: .
v_call: TRBV24-1
cdr3_aa: CATMRNGATDTQYF
cdr3_nt: TGTGCCACCATGAGGAATGGAGCCACAGATACGCAGTATTTT

d_call: TRBD1
j_call: TRBJ1-1
clone_size: .
v_call: TRBV11-3
cdr3_aa: CASSEDRVAEAFF
cdr3_nt: TGTGCCAGCAGCGAGGACAGGGTCGCTGAAGCTTTCTTT

d_call: TRBD1
j_call: TRBJ1-4
clone_size: .
v_call: TRBV28
cdr3_aa: CATSPGQAIGQLFF
cdr3_nt: TGTGCCACCTCCCCGGGACAGGCGATTGGGCAACTGTTTTTT

d_call: .
j_call: TRBJ2-3
clone_size: .
v_call: TRBV24-1
cdr3_aa: CATSDGGGPTDTQYF
cdr3_nt: TGTGCCACCAGTGATGGCGGTGGGCCCACAGATACGCAGTATTTT

d_call: .
j_call: TRBJ1-5
clone_size: .
v_call: TRBV7-2
cdr3_aa: CASSLVDDQPQHF
cdr3_nt: TGTGCCAGCAGCTTAGTGGACGATCAGCCCCAGCATTTT

d_call: .
j_call: TRBJ2-7
clone_size: .
v_call: TRBV27
cdr3_aa: CASSSMALSYEQYF
cdr3_nt: TGTGCCAGCAGTTCCATGGCTCTCTCCTACGAGCAGTACTTC